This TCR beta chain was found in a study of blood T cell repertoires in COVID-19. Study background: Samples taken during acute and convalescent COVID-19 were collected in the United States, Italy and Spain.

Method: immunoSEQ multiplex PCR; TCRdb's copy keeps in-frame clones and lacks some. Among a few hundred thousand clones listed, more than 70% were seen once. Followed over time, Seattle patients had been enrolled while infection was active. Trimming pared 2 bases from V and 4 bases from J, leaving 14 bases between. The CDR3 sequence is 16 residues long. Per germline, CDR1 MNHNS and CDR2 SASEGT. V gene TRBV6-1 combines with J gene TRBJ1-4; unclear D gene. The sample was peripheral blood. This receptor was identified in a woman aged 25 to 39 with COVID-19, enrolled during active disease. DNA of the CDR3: TGTGCCAGCAGTGAACTTCCTTTGGCGGGTAATGAAAAACTGTTTTTT. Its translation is CASSELPLAGNEKLFF.